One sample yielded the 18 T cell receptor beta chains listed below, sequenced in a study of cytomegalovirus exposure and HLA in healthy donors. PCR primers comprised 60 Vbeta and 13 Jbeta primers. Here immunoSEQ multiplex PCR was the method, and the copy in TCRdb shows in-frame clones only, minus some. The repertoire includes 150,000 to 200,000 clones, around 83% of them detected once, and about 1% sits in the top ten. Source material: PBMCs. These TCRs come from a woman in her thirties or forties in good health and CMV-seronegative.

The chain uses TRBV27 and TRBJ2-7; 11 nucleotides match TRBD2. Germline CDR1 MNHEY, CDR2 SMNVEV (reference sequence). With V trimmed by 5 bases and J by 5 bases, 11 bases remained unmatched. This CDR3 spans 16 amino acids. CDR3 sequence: CASSLRLAGSVHEQYF. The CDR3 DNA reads TGTGCCAGCAGTCTCCGACTAGCGGGGAGCGTCCACGAGCAGTACTTC.

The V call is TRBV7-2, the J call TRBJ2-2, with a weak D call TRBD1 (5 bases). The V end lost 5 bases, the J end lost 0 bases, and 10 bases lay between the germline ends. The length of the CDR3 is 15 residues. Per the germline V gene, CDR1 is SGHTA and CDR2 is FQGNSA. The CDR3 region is CASSPKTANTGELFF. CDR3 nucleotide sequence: TGTGCCAGCAGCCCCAAGACAGCGAACACCGGGGAGCTGTTTTTT.

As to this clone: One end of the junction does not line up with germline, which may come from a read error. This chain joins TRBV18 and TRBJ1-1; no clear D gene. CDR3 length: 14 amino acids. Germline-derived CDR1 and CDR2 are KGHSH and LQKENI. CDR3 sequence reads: CASSPPTGNAEAFF. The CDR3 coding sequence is TGTGCCAGCTCACCACCGACGGGGAACGCTGAAGCTTTCTTT.

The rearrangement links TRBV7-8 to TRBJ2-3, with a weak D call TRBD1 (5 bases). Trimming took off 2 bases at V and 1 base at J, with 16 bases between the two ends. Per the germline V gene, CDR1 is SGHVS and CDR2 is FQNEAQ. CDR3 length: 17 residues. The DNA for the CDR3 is TGTGCCAGCAGCTTAAATATGGCAGGGAAGGGCACAGATACGCAGTATTTT. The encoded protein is CASSLNMAGKGTDTQYF.

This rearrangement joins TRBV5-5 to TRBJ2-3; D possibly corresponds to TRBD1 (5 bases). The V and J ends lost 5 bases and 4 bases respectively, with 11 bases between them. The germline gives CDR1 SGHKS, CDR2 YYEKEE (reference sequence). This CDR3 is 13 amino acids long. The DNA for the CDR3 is TGTGCCAGCAGGCAGGGTGGGGCAGATACGCAGTATTTT. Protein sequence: CASRQGGADTQYF.

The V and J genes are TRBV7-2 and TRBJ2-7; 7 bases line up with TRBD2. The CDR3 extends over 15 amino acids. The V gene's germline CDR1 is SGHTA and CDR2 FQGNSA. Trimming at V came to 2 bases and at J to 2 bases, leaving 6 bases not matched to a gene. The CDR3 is CASSLRRGRTYEQYF. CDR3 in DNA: TGTGCCAGCAGCTTACGGCGGGGGAGAACCTACGAGCAGTACTTC.

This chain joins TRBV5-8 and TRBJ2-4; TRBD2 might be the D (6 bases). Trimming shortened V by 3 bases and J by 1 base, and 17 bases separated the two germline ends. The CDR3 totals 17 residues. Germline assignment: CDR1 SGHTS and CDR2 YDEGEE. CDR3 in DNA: TGTGCCAGCAGCTCCTACACGGCAGGGAGGGCCAAAAACATTCAGTACTTC. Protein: CASSSYTAGRAKNIQYF.

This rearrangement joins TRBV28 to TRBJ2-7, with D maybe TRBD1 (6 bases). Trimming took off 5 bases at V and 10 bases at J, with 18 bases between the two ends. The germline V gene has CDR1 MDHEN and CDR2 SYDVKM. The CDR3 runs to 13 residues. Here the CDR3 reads CASSTPAGDGQYV. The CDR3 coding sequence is TGTGCCAGCAGTACCCCCGCAGGGGATGGCCAGTACGTC.

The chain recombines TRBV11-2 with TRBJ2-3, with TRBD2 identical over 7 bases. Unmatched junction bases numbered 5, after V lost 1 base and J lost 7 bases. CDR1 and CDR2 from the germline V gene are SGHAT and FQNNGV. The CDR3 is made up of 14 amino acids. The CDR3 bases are TGTGCCAGCAGCTTAGCGGGAGGAGGCAATACGCAGTATTTT. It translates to CASSLAGGGNTQYF. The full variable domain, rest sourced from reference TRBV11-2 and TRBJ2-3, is EAGVAQSPRYKIIEKRQSVAFWCNPISGHATLYWYQQILGQGPKLLIQFQNNGVVDDSQLPKDRFSAERLKGVDSTLKIQPAKLEDSAVYLCASSLAGGGNTQYFGPGTRLTVL.

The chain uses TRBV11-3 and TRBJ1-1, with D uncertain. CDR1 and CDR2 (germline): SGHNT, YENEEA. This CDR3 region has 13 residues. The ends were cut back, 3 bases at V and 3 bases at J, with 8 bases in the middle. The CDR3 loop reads CASSLSQYTEAFF. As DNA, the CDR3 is TGTGCCAGCAGCTTGTCCCAGTACACTGAAGCTTTCTTT.

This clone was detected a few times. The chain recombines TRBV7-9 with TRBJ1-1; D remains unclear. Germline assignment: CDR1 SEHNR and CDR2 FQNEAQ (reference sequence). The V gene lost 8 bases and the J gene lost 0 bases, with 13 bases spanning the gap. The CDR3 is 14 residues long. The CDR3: CASSPGSLNTEAFF. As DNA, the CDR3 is TGTGCCAGCTCCCCGGGGAGCTTGAACACTGAAGCTTTCTTT. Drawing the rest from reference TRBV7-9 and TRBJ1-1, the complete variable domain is DTGVSQNPRHKITKRGQNVTFRCDPISEHNRLYWYRQTLGQGPEFLTYFQNEAQLEKSRLLSDRFSAERPKGSFSTLEIQRTEQGDSAMYLCASSPGSLNTEAFFGQGTRLTVV.

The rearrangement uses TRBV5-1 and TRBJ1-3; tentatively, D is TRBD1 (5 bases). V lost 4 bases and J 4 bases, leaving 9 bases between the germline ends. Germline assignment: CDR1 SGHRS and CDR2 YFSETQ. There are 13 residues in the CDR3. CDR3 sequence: CASSTDRGNTIYF. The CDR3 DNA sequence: TGCGCCAGCAGCACTGACAGAGGAAACACCATATATTTT.

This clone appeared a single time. The CDR3 reads CASSLGTDYGYTF. The CDR3 nucleotides read TGTGCCAGCAGTTTAGGGACAGATTATGGCTACACCTTC. The chain joins TRBV27 to TRBJ1-2; TRBD1 aligns across 7 bases. The V and J ends lost 2 bases and 5 bases, in that order; junction bases with no gene match: 2. CDR1 and CDR2 from the germline V gene are MNHEY and SMNVEV (reference sequence). The CDR3 contains 13 residues.

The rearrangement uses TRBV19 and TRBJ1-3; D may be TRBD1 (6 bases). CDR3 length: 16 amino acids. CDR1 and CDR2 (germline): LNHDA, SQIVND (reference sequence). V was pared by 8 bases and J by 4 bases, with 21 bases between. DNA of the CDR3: TGTGCCAGTCCCGGACCAGGGGTGAAGTCAGGAAACACCATATATTTT. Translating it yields CASPGPGVKSGNTIYF.

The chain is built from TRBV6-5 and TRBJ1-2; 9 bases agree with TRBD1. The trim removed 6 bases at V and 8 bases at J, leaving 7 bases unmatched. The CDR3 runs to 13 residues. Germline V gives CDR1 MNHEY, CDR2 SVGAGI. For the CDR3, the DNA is TGTGCCAGCAGCCTACAGGGGGCGCAAGGCTACACCTTC. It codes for CASSLQGAQGYTF.

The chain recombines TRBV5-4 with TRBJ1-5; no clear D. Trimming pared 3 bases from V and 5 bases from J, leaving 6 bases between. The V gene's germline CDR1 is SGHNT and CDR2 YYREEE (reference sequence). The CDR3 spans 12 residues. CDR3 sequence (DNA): TGTGCCAGCAGCTACCAGGATCAGCCCCAGCATTTT. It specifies CASSYQDQPQHF.

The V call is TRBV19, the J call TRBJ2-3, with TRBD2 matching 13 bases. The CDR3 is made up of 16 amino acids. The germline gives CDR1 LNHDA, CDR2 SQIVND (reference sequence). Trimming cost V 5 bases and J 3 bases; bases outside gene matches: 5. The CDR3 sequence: CASSARLAGGTDTQYF. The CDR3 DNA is TGTGCCAGTAGTGCAAGACTAGCGGGAGGTACAGATACGCAGTATTTT.

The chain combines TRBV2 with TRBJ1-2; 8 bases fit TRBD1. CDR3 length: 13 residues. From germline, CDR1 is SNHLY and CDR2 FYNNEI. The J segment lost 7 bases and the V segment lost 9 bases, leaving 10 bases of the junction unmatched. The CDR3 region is CASLDRGMGGYTF. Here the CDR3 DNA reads TGTGCCAGTCTCGACAGGGGAATGGGTGGCTACACCTTC.